Given below is one T cell receptor (beta chain) in context. Clones were read by immunoSEQ multiplex PCR, and TCRdb kept only the in-frame ones, dropping some. The table records about 270,000 clones, roughly four fifths of them present only once. The source of the sample is a study of cytotoxic CD8 clonotypes in ibrutinib-treated CLL. Overall study context: For this cohort, patients were approximately ten relapsed/refractory and about 14 treatment-naive, while 17 were IGHV unmutated.

The CDR3 length is 13 residues. Germline V gene sequence: CDR1 MNHNY, CDR2 SVGAGI (reference sequence). Trimming shortened V by 4 bases and J by 3 bases, and 6 bases separated the two germline ends. The source of this sequence is a human donor with chronic lymphocytic leukemia. This chain connects TRBV6-6 to TRBJ2-2; D unresolved. The starting material was PBMCs, obtained at disease progression, from a patient treated with ibrutinib. CDR3 DNA sequence: TGTGCCAGCAGTTCACAGCACACCGGGGAGCTGTTTTTT. Translating gives CASSSQHTGELFF.